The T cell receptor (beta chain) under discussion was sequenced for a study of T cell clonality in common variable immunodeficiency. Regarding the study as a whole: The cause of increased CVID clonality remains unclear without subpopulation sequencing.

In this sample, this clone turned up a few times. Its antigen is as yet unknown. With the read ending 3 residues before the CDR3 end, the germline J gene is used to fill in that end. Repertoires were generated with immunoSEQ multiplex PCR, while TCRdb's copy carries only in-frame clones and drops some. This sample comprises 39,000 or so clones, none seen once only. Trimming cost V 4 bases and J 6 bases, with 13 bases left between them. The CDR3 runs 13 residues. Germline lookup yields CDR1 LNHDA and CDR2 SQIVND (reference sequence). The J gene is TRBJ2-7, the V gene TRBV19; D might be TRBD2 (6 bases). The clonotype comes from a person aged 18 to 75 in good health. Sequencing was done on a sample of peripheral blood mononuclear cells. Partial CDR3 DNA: TGTGCCAGTAGTACCTTCGGGGGTATCGAG. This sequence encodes CASSTFGGIE. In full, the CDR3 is CASSTFGGIEQYF.